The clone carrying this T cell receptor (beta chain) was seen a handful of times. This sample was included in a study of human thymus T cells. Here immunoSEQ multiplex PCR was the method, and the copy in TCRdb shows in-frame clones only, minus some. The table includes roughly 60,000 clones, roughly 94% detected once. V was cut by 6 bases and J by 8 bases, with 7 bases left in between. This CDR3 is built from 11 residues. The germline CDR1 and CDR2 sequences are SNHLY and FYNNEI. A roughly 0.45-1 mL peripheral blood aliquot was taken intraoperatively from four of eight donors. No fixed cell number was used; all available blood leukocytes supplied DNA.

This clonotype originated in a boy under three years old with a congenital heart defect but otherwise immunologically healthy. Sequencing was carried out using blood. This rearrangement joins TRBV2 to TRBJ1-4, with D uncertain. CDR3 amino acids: CASRNREKLFF. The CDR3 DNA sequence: TGTGCCAGCAGGAACCGGGAAAAACTGTTTTTT.